This TCR beta chain was recorded in a study of CD4 T cells in relation to SARS-CoV-2 and coronaviruses. As for the study in general: Shared crossreactive spike epitopes were mapped to their HLA restriction.

Germline V gene lookup returns CDR1 LGHDT and CDR2 YNNKEL (reference sequence). The CDR3 runs 18 residues. V gave up 2 bases and J gave up 2 bases, with 18 bases separating them. Regarding the study as a whole: Compared with monoreactive clones, crossreactive clones showed significantly weaker SARS-CoV-2 expansion.

Worth noting for this clone: What it binds is not known.

Survey-level TCR-beta sequencing used DNA from CEF-cultured naive and memory CD4+ T cells. Profiling relied on immunoSEQ multiplex PCR, and the TCRdb table lists in-frame clones only, not all of them. This table holds around 40,000 clones, about 80% found once. This clonotype was obtained from an adult with COVID-19. The sample was naive CD4+ T cells from PBMCs, cultured in vitro. As to subset: naive CD4+ T cells isolated by negative enrichment. The chain joins TRBV3-1 (or the pseudogene TRBV3-2) to TRBJ2-2; D is perhaps TRBD1 (6 bases). The CDR3 DNA reads TGTGCCAGCAGCCAAAGGGGGTCCGGGATCGCAAACACCGGGGAGCTGTTTTTT. This sequence encodes CASSQRGSGIANTGELFF.